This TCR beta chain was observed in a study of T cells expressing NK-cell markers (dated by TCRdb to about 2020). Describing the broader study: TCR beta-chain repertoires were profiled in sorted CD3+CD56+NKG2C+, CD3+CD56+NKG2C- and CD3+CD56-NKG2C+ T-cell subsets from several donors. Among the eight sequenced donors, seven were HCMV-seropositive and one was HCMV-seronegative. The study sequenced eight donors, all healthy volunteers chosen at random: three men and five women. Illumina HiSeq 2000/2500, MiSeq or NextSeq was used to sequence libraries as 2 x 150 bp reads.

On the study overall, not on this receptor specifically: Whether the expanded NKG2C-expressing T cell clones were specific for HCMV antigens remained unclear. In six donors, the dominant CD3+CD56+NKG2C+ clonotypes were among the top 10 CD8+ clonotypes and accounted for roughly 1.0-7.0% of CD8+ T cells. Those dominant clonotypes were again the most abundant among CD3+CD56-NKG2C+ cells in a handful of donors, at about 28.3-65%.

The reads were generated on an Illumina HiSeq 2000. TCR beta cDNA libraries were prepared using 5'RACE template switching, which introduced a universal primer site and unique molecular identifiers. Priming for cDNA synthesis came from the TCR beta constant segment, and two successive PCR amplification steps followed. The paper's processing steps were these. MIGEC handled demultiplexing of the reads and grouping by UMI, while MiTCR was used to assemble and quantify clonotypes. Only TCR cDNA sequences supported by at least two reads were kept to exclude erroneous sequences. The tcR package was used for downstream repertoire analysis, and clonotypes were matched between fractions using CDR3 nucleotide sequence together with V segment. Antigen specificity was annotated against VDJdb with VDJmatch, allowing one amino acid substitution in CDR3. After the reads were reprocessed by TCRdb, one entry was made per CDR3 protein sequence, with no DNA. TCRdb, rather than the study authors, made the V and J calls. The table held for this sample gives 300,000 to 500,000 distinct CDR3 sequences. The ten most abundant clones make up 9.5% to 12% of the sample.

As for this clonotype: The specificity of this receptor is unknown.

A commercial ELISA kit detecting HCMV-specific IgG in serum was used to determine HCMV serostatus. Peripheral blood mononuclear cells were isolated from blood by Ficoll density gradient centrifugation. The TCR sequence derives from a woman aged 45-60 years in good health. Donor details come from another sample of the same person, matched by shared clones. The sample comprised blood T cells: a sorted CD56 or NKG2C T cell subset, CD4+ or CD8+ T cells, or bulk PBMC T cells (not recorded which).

The CDR3 protein sequence reads: CAISEQSTGVGTYNEQFF. The V and J segments used are TRBV10-3 and TRBJ2-1; TCRdb picks TRBD1, but there is no DNA to check that call. From the germline V gene, CDR1 is ENHRY and CDR2 is SYGVKD. Taken from cysteine to phenylalanine, the CDR3 has 18 residues. No DNA sequence is on record.